The 22 T cell receptor beta chains listed next were all sequenced from one sample in a study of T cell responses to AZD1222 COVID-19 vaccine. The data were produced by immunoSEQ multiplex PCR, yet TCRdb's version contains in-frame clones alone and is incomplete. Of 100,000 to 150,000 clones listed, about 94% are singletons. Sequences were derived from peripheral blood, sampled on day 0 of AZD1222 vaccination. The receptors derive from an adult in good health.

The chain combines TRBV7-2 with TRBJ2-1, with a weak D call TRBD2 (6 bases). The CDR3 loop spans 16 amino acids. V lost 1 base and J lost 6, with 16 bases in between. Germline CDR1 SGHTA, CDR2 FQGNSA. This CDR3 reads CASSLGAGRAPNEQFF. The CDR3 DNA reads as TGTGCCAGCAGCTTAGGGGCGGGACGGGCGCCCAATGAGCAGTTCTTC.

The chain joins TRBV3-1 (or the pseudogene TRBV3-2) to TRBJ1-1; no clear D. V lost 1 base and J 0 bases, leaving 9 bases between the germline ends. Looked up from germline, CDR1 is LGHDT and CDR2 is YNNKEL (reference sequence). There are 15 residues in the CDR3. This CDR3 is CASSQVPGMNTEAFF. The CDR3 DNA reads as TGTGCCAGCAGCCAAGTTCCAGGTATGAACACTGAAGCTTTCTTT.

The rearrangement joins TRBV5-1 to TRBJ1-4, with unresolved D. CDR3 length: 11 residues. From germline, CDR1 is SGHRS and CDR2 YFSETQ. Deletions cut 3 bases from V and 12 bases from J, with 9 bases between. The CDR3 sequence: CASSSGRELFF. The CDR3 DNA sequence: TGCGCCAGCAGCTCCGGACGGGAACTGTTTTTT. The complete variable domain, with remaining parts taken from reference TRBV5-1 and TRBJ1-4, reads KAGVTQTPRYLIKTRGQQVTLSCSPISGHRSVSWYQQTPGQGLQFLFEYFSETQRNKGNFPGRFSGRQFSNSRSEMNVSTLELGDSALYLCASSSGRELFFGSGTQLSVL.

The chain recombines TRBV5-1 with TRBJ1-5; TRBD1 agrees at 10 bases. Trimming removed 4 bases from V and 2 bases from J; junction bases left unmatched: 3. The V gene's germline CDR1 is SGHRS and CDR2 YFSETQ. The CDR3 spans 15 residues. CDR3 coding DNA: TGCGCCAGCAGCCCGACAGGGGGCGGCAATCAGCCCCAGCATTTT. It translates to CASSPTGGGNQPQHF.

The rearrangement uses TRBV30 and TRBJ2-1; no clear D. This CDR3 spans 12 amino acids. Germline V gives CDR1 GTSNPN, CDR2 SVGIG (reference sequence). V was trimmed by 0 bases and J by 9 bases, leaving 9 bases between them. DNA of the CDR3: TGTGCCTGGAGTGTACCCCCCTTTGAGCAGTTCTTC. Translated: CAWSVPPFEQFF. Supplemented by reference TRBV30 and TRBJ2-1, the full variable domain reads SQTIHQWPATLVQPVGSPLSLECTVEGTSNPNLYWYRQAAGRGLQLLFYSVGIGQISSEVPQNLSASRPQDRQFILSSKKLLLSDSGFYLCAWSVPPFEQFFGPGTRLTVL.

The chain recombines TRBV3-1 (or the pseudogene TRBV3-2) with TRBJ1-1; D perhaps matches TRBD1 (6 bases). V gave up 4 bases and J gave up 1 base, with 16 bases separating them. This CDR3 region has 16 residues. Germline CDR1 reads LGHDT; CDR2 reads YNNKEL (reference sequence). The CDR3 bases are TGTGCCAGCAGCCCCCGGACAGCTTATGGGAACACTGAAGCTTTCTTT. This sequence encodes CASSPRTAYGNTEAFF.

The chain combines TRBV18 with TRBJ2-7; TRBD2 might be the D (5 bases). CDR1 is KGHSH, CDR2 LQKENI, per germline. Trimming pared 0 bases from V and 0 bases from J, leaving 9 bases between. CDR3 length equals 15 residues. As DNA, the CDR3 is TGTGCCAGCTCACCACCATCTGCGGGCTCCTACGAGCAGTACTTC. Amino acid sequence: CASSPPSAGSYEQYF.

CDR3 nucleotide sequence: TGTGCCACCAGTGATCTGAAGAGGACAGGGGTTGTGGAAGAGACCCAGTACTTC. Its protein product is CATSDLKRTGVVEETQYF. The chain uses TRBV24-1 and TRBJ2-5, with 9 bases matching TRBD1. The V segment lost 3 bases and the J segment 3 bases; nucleotides outside the gene matches: 13. The CDR3 consists of 18 residues. Per the germline V gene, CDR1 is KGHDR and CDR2 is SFDVKD.

The genes are TRBV9 and TRBJ1-1; 7 bases fit TRBD1. V gave up 4 bases and J gave up 7 bases; unmatched junction bases: 13. The CDR3 has 15 residues. Germline V gives CDR1 SGDLS, CDR2 YYNGEE. CDR3 protein: CASSRGGGVRGEAFF. The CDR3 DNA is TGTGCCAGCAGCAGAGGAGGGGGCGTGCGAGGTGAAGCTTTCTTT.

The rearrangement links TRBV7-3 to TRBJ1-5; D is possibly TRBD1 (5 bases). Germline V gene lookup returns CDR1 SGHTA and CDR2 FQGTGA. V was trimmed by 1 base and J by 7 bases, leaving 23 bases between them. The CDR3 covers 18 residues. DNA for the CDR3: TGTGCCAGCAGCTTAATCGGGAACAGTATGGGGCGGGGACAGCCCCAGCATTTT. Its translation is CASSLIGNSMGRGQPQHF.

The gene calls are TRBV7-2 and TRBJ1-2; possible D gene TRBD1, 5 bases. Germline-derived CDR1 and CDR2 are SGHTA and FQGNSA. The CDR3 has 15 amino acids. Between the trimmed V and J ends, which lost 5 bases and 0 bases, there was a span of 13 bases. CDR3 region: CASSTPDKANYGYTF. The CDR3 DNA is TGTGCCAGCAGCACCCCGGACAAAGCTAACTATGGCTACACCTTC.

V usage is TRBV6-1 and J usage is TRBJ2-1; no definite D call. With 1 base removed from V and 4 bases from J, the gap between germline ends came to 5 bases. The V gene's germline CDR1 is MNHNS and CDR2 SASEGT. The CDR3 extends over 13 amino acids. The CDR3 coding sequence is TGTGCCAGCAGTGAAGTAGCATACAATGAGCAGTTCTTC. Its protein product is CASSEVAYNEQFF.

V usage is TRBV11-1 and J usage is TRBJ2-7; a possible D gene is TRBD1 (5 bases). Germline CDR1 reads SGHAT; CDR2 reads FQDESV (reference sequence). This CDR3 contains 15 residues. Trimming took off 4 bases at V and 0 bases at J, with 13 bases between the two ends. CDR3 bases: TGTGCCAGCAGCTGGGCCACAGGTAGCTCCTACGAGCAGTACTTC. Protein: CASSWATGSSYEQYF. Filled out from reference TRBV11-1 and TRBJ2-7, the complete variable domain reads EAEVAQSPRYKITEKSQAVAFWCDPISGHATLYWYRQILGQGPELLVQFQDESVVDDSQLPKDRFSAERLKGVDSTLKIQPAELGDSAMYLCASSWATGSSYEQYFGPGTRLTVT.

The gene calls are TRBV28 and TRBJ2-1; 8 bases fit TRBD1. The CDR3 is made up of 13 amino acids. V shed 3 bases, J shed 8 bases, and the junction held 3 bases outside the gene matches. Germline V gene lookup returns CDR1 MDHEN and CDR2 SYDVKM. CDR3 nucleotide sequence: TGTGCCAGCAGTTTCTTGGACAGGGATGAGCAGTTCTTC. Translated: CASSFLDRDEQFF.

The J gene is TRBJ2-2, the V gene TRBV19, with 8 bases fitting TRBD1. Germline V gives CDR1 LNHDA, CDR2 SQIVND (reference sequence). The CDR3 sequence is 16 residues long. V lost 3 bases to trimming and J lost 2 bases; unmatched junction nucleotides: 5. CDR3 nucleotides: TGTGCCAGTAGTATCCTAGGACAGGGAAACACCGGGGAGCTGTTTTTT. Its protein product is CASSILGQGNTGELFF.

The rearrangement links TRBV7-2 to TRBJ1-4, with D perhaps TRBD1 (6 bases). Germline CDR1 reads SGHTA; CDR2 reads FQGNSA. Trimming shortened V by 4 bases and J by 8 bases, and 14 bases separated the two germline ends. This CDR3 is 14 amino acids long. The CDR3 sequence is CASSSDSGGEKLFF. CDR3 in DNA: TGTGCCAGCAGCTCGGACAGCGGGGGCGAAAAACTGTTTTTT.

The chain couples TRBV18 to TRBJ2-5; 13 bases match TRBD2. With 3 bases clipped from V and 5 bases from J, the junction kept 6 bases outside the gene matches. This CDR3 contains 16 residues. Germline V gene lookup returns CDR1 KGHSH and CDR2 LQKENI. The CDR3 DNA follows: TGTGCCAGCTCACCCCCGGGACTAGCGGGATTGGAGACCCAGTACTTC. Residues: CASSPPGLAGLETQYF.

The V call is TRBV27, the J call TRBJ2-1; 15 nucleotides match TRBD2. From germline, CDR1 is MNHEY and CDR2 SMNVEV (reference sequence). The CDR3 spans 13 residues. V shed 8 bases and J 15 bases; nucleotides not matched to a gene: 8. CDR3 bases: TGTGCCAGCTATGGACTAGCGGGAGGGGGGTCGTTCTTC. This encodes CASYGLAGGGSFF.

The chain links TRBV5-1 to TRBJ2-1; D tentatively fits TRBD1 or TRBD2 (6 bases each). The CDR3 consists of 15 residues. The germline CDR1 and CDR2 sequences are SGHRS and YFSETQ. Trimming cost V 6 bases and J 4 bases, with 17 bases left between them. The CDR3 is CASTLGGQGYNEQFF. Written as DNA, the CDR3 is TGCGCCAGCACCTTAGGGGGGCAAGGGTACAATGAGCAGTTCTTC. Together with reference TRBV5-1 and TRBJ2-1, the CDR3 gives the full variable domain: KAGVTQTPRYLIKTRGQQVTLSCSPISGHRSVSWYQQTPGQGLQFLFEYFSETQRNKGNFPGRFSGRQFSNSRSEMNVSTLELGDSALYLCASTLGGQGYNEQFFGPGTRLTVL.

The chain links TRBV3-1 (or the pseudogene TRBV3-2) to TRBJ1-3, with TRBD1 as a possible D gene (5 bases). V shed 6 bases and J shed 4 bases, with 13 bases lying between them. CDR3 length equals 14 residues. CDR1 and CDR2 from the germline V gene are LGHDT and YNNKEL (reference sequence). CDR3 bases: TGTGCCAGCAGGCCCCGGGACGCCGGAAACACCATATATTTT. It codes for CASRPRDAGNTIYF.

The chain employs TRBV4-1 and TRBJ2-7, with 9 bases identical to TRBD2. The germline V gene encodes CDR1 MGHRA and CDR2 YSYEKL. Germline trimming cut 0 bases from V and 3 bases from J; bases unmatched to any gene: 6. CDR3 size: 16 residues. In nucleotides, the CDR3 is TGCGCCAGCAGCCAAGAGAAGCTAGCGGGAAACTACGAGCAGTACTTC. Amino acid sequence: CASSQEKLAGNYEQYF.

The chain has TRBV13 and TRBJ1-5; D is perhaps TRBD1 (6 bases). Trimming shortened V by 1 base and J by 2 bases, and 24 bases separated the two germline ends. The CDR3 totals 20 residues. Germline V gives CDR1 PRHDT, CDR2 FYEKMQ (reference sequence). The CDR3 loop is CASSLDTSGRTVGGNQPQHF. DNA for the CDR3: TGTGCCAGCAGCTTAGATACCAGTGGAAGGACAGTCGGAGGCAATCAGCCCCAGCATTTT.